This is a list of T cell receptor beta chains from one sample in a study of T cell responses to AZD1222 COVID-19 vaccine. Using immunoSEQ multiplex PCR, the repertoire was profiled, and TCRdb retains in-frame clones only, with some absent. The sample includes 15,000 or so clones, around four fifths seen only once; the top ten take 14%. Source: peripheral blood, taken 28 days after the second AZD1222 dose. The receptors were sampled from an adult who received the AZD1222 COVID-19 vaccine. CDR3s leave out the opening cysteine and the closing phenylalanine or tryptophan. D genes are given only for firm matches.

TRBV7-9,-,ASTLLPILEAF
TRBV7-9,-,ASSLGGTRNTIY
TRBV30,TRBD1,AWSVPGTGYSYEQY
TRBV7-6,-,ASSPRGGAGNQPQH
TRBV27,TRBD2,ASSSGAGGTDTQY
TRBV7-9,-,ASSLSSPSGGYGYT
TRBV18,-,ASSRSPVLKEGDNEKLF
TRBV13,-,ASSLEQSQDTQY
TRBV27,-,ASSLGQRHEQY
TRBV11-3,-,ASSFAGELF
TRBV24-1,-,ATSADGTYEQY
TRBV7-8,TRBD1,ASSPWQGAYEQY
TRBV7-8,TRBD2,ASSPQGRGSPNEQF
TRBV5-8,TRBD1,ASSGDSLEAF
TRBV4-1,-,ASSPIFGEYSNQPQH
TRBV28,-,ASVDGRLKYGYT
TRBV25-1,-,ASSELGNTIY
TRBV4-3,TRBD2,ASSHRTSGGDEQF
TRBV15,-,ATSDRDIWGNTGELF
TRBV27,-,ASSSASRGGYT
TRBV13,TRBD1,ASSEGALGANVLT
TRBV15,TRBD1,ATSRRVTGDGYT
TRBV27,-,ASSLGGAGGYT